The rows below give T cell receptor beta chains drawn from one sample of a study of cytomegalovirus exposure and HLA in healthy donors. Libraries were prepared by immunoSEQ multiplex PCR; TCRdb keeps only in-frame clonotypes and omits some of them. The table has about 160,000 clones, 80% to 90% seen once. The sequencing input was PBMCs. The receptors derive from a young man in good health and CMV-seropositive. The CDR3 runs from the conserved cysteine through the conserved F or W. The order of the fields is CDR3 protein, CDR3 DNA, J gene, CDR3 length, clone size, V gene, D gene. The D gene is left open where the match is weak. Clone size is given for some rows only: seen once, a few or many times, or a class if the clone is expanded.

CDR3aa: CASSSSGGVREQYF
CDR3nt: TGTGCCAGCTCGTCCAGCGGGGGGGTCCGCGAGCAGTACTTC
j_gene: TRBJ2-7
len: 14
abundance: -
v_gene: TRBV18
d_gene: TRBD2

CDR3aa: CASSRGLAGGNEQFF
CDR3nt: TGTGCCAGCAGTCGCGGACTAGCGGGAGGCAATGAGCAGTTCTTC
j_gene: TRBJ2-1
len: 15
abundance: once
v_gene: TRBV7-2
d_gene: TRBD2

CDR3aa: CASSKYRPAYTGELFF
CDR3nt: TGTGCCAGTAGTAAATACAGACCGGCATACACCGGGGAGCTGTTTTTT
j_gene: TRBJ2-2
len: 16
abundance: -
v_gene: TRBV19
d_gene: -

CDR3aa: CASSPPRGGETYNEQFF
CDR3nt: TGTGCCAGCAGCCCGCCCCGGGGGGGGGAAACTTACAATGAGCAGTTCTTC
j_gene: TRBJ2-1
len: 17
abundance: -
v_gene: TRBV2
d_gene: TRBD2

CDR3aa: CASSRDLFYTF
CDR3nt: TGTGCCAGCAGCCGGGACTTATTCTACACCTTC
j_gene: TRBJ1-2
len: 11
abundance: -
v_gene: TRBV5-6
d_gene: -

CDR3aa: CATTRRDNSYNEQFF
CDR3nt: TGTGCCACAACACGCCGGGACAACTCCTACAATGAGCAGTTCTTC
j_gene: TRBJ2-1
len: 15
abundance: -
v_gene: TRBV10-3
d_gene: -

CDR3aa: CASSLAGGRSNYGYTF
CDR3nt: TGTGCCAGCAGCTTAGCTGGAGGGAGGTCTAACTATGGCTACACCTTC
j_gene: TRBJ1-2
len: 16
abundance: -
v_gene: TRBV7-8
d_gene: -

CDR3aa: CASSRQTSNQPQHF
CDR3nt: TGTGCCAGCAGCCGACAGACGAGCAATCAGCCCCAGCATTTT
j_gene: TRBJ1-5
len: 14
abundance: -
v_gene: TRBV6-6
d_gene: -

CDR3aa: CASSQDADRGPDRYTF
CDR3nt: TGTGCCAGCAGCCAAGATGCGGATCGAGGGCCGGATCGCTACACCTTC
j_gene: TRBJ1-2
len: 16
abundance: -
v_gene: TRBV4-2
d_gene: -

CDR3aa: CAIRSEVAGLGTQYF
CDR3nt: TGTGCCATCAGATCCGAAGTAGCGGGCTTGGGGACCCAGTACTTC
j_gene: TRBJ2-5
len: 15
abundance: once
v_gene: TRBV10-3
d_gene: TRBD2

CDR3aa: CASSKAGNRETYNEQFF
CDR3nt: TGTGCCAGCAGCAAAGCTGGTAACAGGGAAACCTACAATGAGCAGTTCTTC
j_gene: TRBJ2-1
len: 17
abundance: -
v_gene: TRBV21-1
d_gene: -

CDR3aa: CASSAQIQGSYGYTF
CDR3nt: TGTGCCAGCAGCGCCCAAATACAGGGAAGCTATGGCTACACCTTC
j_gene: TRBJ1-2
len: 15
abundance: -
v_gene: TRBV9
d_gene: -

CDR3aa: CASSLGRSYEQYF
CDR3nt: TGTGCCAGCAGCTTAGGGCGGAGCTACGAGCAGTACTTC
j_gene: TRBJ2-7
len: 13
abundance: -
v_gene: TRBV11-2
d_gene: -

CDR3aa: CASSVGAGIIYNEQFF
CDR3nt: TGTGCCAGCAGCGTAGGGGCGGGGATCATTTACAATGAGCAGTTCTTC
j_gene: TRBJ2-1
len: 16
abundance: -
v_gene: TRBV9
d_gene: -

CDR3aa: CASSLGASGVQETQYF
CDR3nt: TGTGCCAGCAGCTTAGGGGCTAGCGGGGTCCAAGAGACCCAGTACTTC
j_gene: TRBJ2-5
len: 16
abundance: -
v_gene: TRBV7-6
d_gene: TRBD2

CDR3aa: CASSPRTSGGSSYNEQFF
CDR3nt: TGTGCCAGCAGCCCCAGAACTAGCGGGGGGAGCTCCTACAATGAGCAGTTCTTC
j_gene: TRBJ2-1
len: 18
abundance: -
v_gene: TRBV7-8
d_gene: TRBD2

CDR3aa: CASSLVWQGRTGANVLTF
CDR3nt: TGTGCCAGCAGCTTGGTGTGGCAGGGAAGGACTGGGGCCAACGTCCTGACTTTC
j_gene: TRBJ2-6
len: 18
abundance: -
v_gene: TRBV5-4
d_gene: -

CDR3aa: CASSLTLSSEAFF
CDR3nt: TGTGCCAGCAGCCTGACTCTATCCTCTGAAGCTTTCTTT
j_gene: TRBJ1-1
len: 13
abundance: once
v_gene: TRBV11-2
d_gene: -

CDR3aa: CSGNRGSGNEQFF
CDR3nt: TGCAGCGGGAACAGGGGGTCGGGGAATGAGCAGTTCTTC
j_gene: TRBJ2-1
len: 13
abundance: -
v_gene: TRBV29-1
d_gene: TRBD1

CDR3aa: CASSLPGTNEKLFF
CDR3nt: TGTGCCAGCAGCTTACCGGGAACTAATGAAAAACTGTTTTTT
j_gene: TRBJ1-4
len: 14
abundance: few
v_gene: TRBV7-6
d_gene: -

CDR3aa: CASSSRANYGYTF
CDR3nt: TGTGCCAGCAGCTCCCGAGCTAACTATGGCTACACCTTC
j_gene: TRBJ1-2
len: 13
abundance: once
v_gene: TRBV2
d_gene: -